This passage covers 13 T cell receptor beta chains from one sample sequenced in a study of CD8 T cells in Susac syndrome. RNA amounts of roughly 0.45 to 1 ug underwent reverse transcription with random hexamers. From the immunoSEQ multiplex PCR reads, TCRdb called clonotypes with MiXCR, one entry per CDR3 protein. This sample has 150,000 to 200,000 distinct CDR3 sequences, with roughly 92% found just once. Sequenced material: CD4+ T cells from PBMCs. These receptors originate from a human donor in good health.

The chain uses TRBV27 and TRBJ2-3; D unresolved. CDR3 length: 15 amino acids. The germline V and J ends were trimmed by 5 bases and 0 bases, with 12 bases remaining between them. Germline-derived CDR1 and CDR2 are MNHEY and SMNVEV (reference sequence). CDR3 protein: CASSQVTTSTDTQYF. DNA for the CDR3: TGTGCCAGCAGTCAGGTGACAACCAGCACAGATACGCAGTATTTT.

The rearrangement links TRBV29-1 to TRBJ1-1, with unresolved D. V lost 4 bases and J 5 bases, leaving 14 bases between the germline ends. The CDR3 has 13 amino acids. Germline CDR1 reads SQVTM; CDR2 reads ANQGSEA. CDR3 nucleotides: TGCAGCGTTGTAGAGACCTTCGGAACTGAAGCTTTCTTT. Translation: CSVVETFGTEAFF.

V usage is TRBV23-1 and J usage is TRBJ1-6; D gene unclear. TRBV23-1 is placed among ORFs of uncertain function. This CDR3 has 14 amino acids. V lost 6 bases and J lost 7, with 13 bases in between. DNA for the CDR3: TGCGCCAGCAGGAGGGTATTCAGAAATTCACCCCTCCACTTT. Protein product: CASRRVFRNSPLHF.

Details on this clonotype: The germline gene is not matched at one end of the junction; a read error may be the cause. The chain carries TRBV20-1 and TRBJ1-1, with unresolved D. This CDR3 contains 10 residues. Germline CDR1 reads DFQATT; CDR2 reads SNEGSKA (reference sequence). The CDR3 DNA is TGCAGTGTCGCCAACATTGAAGCTTTCTTT. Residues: CSVANIEAFF.

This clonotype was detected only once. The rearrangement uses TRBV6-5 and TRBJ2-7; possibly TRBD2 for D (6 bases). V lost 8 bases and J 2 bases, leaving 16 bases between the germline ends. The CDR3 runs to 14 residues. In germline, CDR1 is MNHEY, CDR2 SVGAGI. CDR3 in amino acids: CASSNGDSAYEQYF. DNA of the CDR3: TGTGCCAGCTCGAACGGGGACTCCGCCTACGAGCAGTACTTC.

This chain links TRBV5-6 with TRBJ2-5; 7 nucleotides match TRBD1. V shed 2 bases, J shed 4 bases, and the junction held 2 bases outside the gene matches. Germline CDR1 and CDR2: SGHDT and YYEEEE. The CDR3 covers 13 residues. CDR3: CASSLPGGETQYF. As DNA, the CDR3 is TGTGCCAGCAGCTTACCAGGGGGAGAGACCCAGTACTTC.

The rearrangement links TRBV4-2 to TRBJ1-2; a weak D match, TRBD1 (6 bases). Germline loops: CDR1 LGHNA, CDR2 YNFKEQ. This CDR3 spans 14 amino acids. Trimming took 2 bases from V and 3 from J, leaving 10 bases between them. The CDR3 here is CASSQPDRDYGYTF. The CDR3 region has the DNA TGTGCCAGCAGCCAACCGGACAGAGACTATGGCTACACCTTC.

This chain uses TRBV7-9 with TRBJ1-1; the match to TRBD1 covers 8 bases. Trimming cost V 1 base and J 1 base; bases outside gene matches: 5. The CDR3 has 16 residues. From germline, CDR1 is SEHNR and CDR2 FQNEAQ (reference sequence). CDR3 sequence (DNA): TGTGCCAGCAGCTTAGACGGACAGGGAACGAACACTGAAGCTTTCTTT. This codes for CASSLDGQGTNTEAFF.

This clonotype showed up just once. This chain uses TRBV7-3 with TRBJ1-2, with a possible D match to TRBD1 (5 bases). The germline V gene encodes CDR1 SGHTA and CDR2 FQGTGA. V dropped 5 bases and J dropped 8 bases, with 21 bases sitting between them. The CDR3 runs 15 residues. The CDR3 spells CASSPAFQGSEGYTF. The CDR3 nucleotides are TGTGCCAGCAGCCCCGCCTTCCAGGGTTCGGAAGGCTACACCTTC.

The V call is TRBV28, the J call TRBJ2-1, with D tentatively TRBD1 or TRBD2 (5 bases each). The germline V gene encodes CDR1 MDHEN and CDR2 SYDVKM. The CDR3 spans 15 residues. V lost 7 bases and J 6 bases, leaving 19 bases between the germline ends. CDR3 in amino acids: CASKRGRLRPNEQFF. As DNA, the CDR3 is TGTGCCAGCAAGAGGGGCCGATTAAGACCCAATGAGCAGTTCTTC.

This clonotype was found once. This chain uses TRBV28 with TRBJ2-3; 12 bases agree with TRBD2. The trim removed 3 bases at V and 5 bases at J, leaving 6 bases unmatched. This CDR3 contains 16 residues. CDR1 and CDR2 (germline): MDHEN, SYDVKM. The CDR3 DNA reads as TGTGCCAGCAGTTTGGATCTAGCGGGGGGGGTAGATACGCAGTATTTT. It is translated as CASSLDLAGGVDTQYF.

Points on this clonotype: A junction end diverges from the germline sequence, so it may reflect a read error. CDR3 loop: CASTLRSGTGDSPLHF. CDR3 bases: TGTGCCAGCACCTTAAGGTCCGGGACAGGGGATTCACCCCTCCACTTT. This chain joins TRBV7-2 and TRBJ1-6, with TRBD1 identical over 10 bases. The CDR3 covers 16 residues. The germline V gene has CDR1 SGHTA and CDR2 FQGNSA.

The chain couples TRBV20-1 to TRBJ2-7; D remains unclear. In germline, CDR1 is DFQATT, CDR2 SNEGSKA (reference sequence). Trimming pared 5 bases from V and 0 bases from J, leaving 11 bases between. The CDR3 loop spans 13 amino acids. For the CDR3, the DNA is TGCAGTGCTGACATCGGCGGCTCCTACGAGCAGTACTTC. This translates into CSADIGGSYEQYF.